This is a list of T cell receptor beta chains from one sample in a study of shared clonotypes between healthy human individuals. Data came from immunoSEQ multiplex PCR; TCRdb stores just in-frame clones and leaves some out. The sample lists 1,400,000 or so clones; approximately 98.5% were seen once. Material: naive CD4+ T cells sorted from blood. All receptors derive from a man aged 30 to 39 in good health. Both conserved end residues are part of each CDR3. Fields, in order: D gene, V gene, J gene, CDR3 protein. The D gene is left open where the match is weak.

d_gene: NA; v_gene: TRBV29-1; j_gene: TRBJ1-2; CDR3aa: CSAEGSNYGYTF
d_gene: NA; v_gene: TRBV20-1; j_gene: TRBJ2-7; CDR3aa: CSATGQFEQYF
d_gene: TRBD2; v_gene: TRBV29-1; j_gene: TRBJ2-3; CDR3aa: CSVVGTSGTTDTQYF
d_gene: TRBD2; v_gene: TRBV9; j_gene: TRBJ2-7; CDR3aa: CASISGCYEQYF
d_gene: NA; v_gene: TRBV7-9; j_gene: TRBJ2-3; CDR3aa: CASSFPPGLFGNTDTQYF
d_gene: TRBD2; v_gene: TRBV7-3; j_gene: TRBJ2-1; CDR3aa: CASSLGSSGSVNEQFF
d_gene: TRBD2; v_gene: TRBV30; j_gene: TRBJ2-1; CDR3aa: CAWSVSGGNYNEQFF
d_gene: NA; v_gene: TRBV6-4; j_gene: TRBJ2-3; CDR3aa: CASSAGRDTDTQYF
d_gene: TRBD2; v_gene: TRBV18; j_gene: TRBJ2-7; CDR3aa: CASSPRTSGKGYEQYF
d_gene: NA; v_gene: TRBV6-6; j_gene: TRBJ2-7; CDR3aa: CASSYSKGNEQYF
d_gene: TRBD2; v_gene: TRBV7-8; j_gene: TRBJ2-7; CDR3aa: CASSLGLAGAQNYEQYF